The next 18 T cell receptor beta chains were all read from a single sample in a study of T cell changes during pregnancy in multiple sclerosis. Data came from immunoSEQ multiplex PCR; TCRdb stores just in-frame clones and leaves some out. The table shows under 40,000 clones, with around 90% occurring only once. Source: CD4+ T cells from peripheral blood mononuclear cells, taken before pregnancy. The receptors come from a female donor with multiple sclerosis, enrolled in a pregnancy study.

CDR3 DNA sequence: TGCGCCAGCAGCTTGACCCCTCTGGCAGGGTGGAGTTGGGATGAGCAGTTCTTC. Encoded protein: CASSLTPLAGWSWDEQFF. The chain is built from TRBV5-1 and TRBJ2-1; a possible D gene is TRBD1 (5 bases). CDR3 length equals 18 residues. Germline V gene data show CDR1 as SGHRS and CDR2 as YFSETQ. Trimming removed 1 base from V and 8 bases from J, with 25 bases in between.

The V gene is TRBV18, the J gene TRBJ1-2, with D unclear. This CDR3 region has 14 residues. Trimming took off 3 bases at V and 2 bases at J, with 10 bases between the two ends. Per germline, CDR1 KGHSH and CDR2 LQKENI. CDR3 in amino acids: CASSPVTENYGYTF. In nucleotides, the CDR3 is TGTGCCAGCTCACCGGTTACAGAGAACTATGGCTACACCTTC.

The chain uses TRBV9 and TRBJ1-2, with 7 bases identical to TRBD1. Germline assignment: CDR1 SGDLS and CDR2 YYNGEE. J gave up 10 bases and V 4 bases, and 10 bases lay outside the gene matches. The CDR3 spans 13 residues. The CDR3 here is CASSKGTARDYTF. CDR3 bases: TGTGCCAGCAGCAAGGGGACAGCCCGAGACTACACCTTC.

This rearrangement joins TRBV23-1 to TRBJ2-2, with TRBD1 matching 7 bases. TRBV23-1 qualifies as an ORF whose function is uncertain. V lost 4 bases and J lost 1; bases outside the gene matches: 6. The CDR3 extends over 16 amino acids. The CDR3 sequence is CASSPPGGLNTGELFF. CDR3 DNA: TGCGCCAGCAGTCCCCCAGGGGGTCTGAACACCGGGGAGCTGTTTTTT.

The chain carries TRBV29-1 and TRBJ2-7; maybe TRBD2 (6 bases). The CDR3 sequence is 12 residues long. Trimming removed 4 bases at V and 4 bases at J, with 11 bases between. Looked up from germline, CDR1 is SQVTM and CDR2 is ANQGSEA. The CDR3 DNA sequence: TGCAGCGTTGGGGGGGATGGGTACGAGCAGTACTTC. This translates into CSVGGDGYEQYF.

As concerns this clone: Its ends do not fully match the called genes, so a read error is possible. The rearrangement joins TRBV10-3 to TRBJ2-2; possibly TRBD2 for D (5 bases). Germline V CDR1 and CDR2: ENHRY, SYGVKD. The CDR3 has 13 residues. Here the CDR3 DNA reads TGTGCCATCAGCCCAATCGAACACCGGGGAGCTGTTTTT. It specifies CAISPIEHRGAVF.

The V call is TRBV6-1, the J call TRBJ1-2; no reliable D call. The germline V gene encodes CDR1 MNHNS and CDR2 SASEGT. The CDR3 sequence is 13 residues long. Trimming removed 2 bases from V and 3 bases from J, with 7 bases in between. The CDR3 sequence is CASSEYGDYGYTF. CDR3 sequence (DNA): TGTGCCAGCAGTGAATACGGGGACTATGGCTACACCTTC.

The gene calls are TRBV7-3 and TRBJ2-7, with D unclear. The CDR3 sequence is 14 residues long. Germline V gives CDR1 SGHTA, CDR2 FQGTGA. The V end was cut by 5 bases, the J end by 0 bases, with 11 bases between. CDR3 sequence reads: CASSDTQSSYEQYF. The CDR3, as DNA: TGTGCCAGCAGCGATACACAGAGCTCCTACGAGCAGTACTTC.

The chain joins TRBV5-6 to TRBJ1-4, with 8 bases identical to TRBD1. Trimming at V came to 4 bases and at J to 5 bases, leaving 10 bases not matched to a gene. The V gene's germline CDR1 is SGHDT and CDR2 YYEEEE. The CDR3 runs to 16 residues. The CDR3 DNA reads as TGTGCCAGCAGCACGCAGGGGGCTGGAAAGAATGAAAAACTGTTTTTT. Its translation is CASSTQGAGKNEKLFF. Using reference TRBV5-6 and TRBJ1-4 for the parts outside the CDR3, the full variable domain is DAGVTQSPTHLIKTRGQQVTLRCSPKSGHDTVSWYQQALGQGPQFIFQYYEEEERQRGNFPDRFSGHQFPNYSSELNVNALLLGDSALYLCASSTQGAGKNEKLFFGSGTQLSVL.

Written as DNA, the CDR3 is TGTGCCAGCAGCTTAGCGAGAATAGCGGGGGTGAACACCGGGGAGCTGTTTTTT. Encoded protein: CASSLARIAGVNTGELFF. This chain links TRBV7-8 with TRBJ2-2; TRBD2 agrees at 9 bases. The CDR3 has 18 residues. V dropped 0 bases and J dropped 1; count of bases not matched to a gene: 6. Per germline, CDR1 SGHVS and CDR2 FQNEAQ.

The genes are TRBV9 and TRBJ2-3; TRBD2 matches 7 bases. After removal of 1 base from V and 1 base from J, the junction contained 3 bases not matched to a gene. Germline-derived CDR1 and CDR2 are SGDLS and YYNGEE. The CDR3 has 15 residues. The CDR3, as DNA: TGTGCCAGCAGCGTAACTAGCGTGGGCACAGATACGCAGTATTTT. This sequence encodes CASSVTSVGTDTQYF. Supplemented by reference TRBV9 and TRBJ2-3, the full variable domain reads DSGVTQTPKHLITATGQRVTLRCSPRSGDLSVYWYQQSLDQGLQFLIQYYNGEERAKGNILERFSAQQFPDLHSELNLSSLELGDSALYFCASSVTSVGTDTQYFGPGTRLTVL.

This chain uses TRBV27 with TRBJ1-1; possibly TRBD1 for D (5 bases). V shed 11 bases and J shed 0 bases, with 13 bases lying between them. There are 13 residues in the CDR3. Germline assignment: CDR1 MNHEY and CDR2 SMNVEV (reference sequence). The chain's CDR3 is CASAGTLNTEAFF. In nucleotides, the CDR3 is TGTGCCTCCGCGGGGACTTTGAACACTGAAGCTTTCTTT.

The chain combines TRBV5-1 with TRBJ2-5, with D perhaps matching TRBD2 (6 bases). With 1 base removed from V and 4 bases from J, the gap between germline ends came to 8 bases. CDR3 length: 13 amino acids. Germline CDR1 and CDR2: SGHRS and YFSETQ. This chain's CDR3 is CASSLLGGETQYF. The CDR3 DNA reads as TGCGCCAGCAGCTTGCTGGGAGGAGAGACCCAGTACTTC.

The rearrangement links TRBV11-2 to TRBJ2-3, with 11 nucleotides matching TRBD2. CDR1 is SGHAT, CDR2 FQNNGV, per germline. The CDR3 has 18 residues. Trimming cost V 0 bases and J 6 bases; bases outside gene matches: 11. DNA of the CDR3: TGTGCCAGCAGCTTAGATCGTTCTAGCGGGGGGACCATGGATACGCAGTATTTT. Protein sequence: CASSLDRSSGGTMDTQYF.

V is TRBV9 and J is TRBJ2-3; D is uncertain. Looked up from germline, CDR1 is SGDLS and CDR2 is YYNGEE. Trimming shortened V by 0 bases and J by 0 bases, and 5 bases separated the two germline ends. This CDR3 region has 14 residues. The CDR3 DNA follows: TGTGCCAGCAGCGTAGATACTAGCACAGATACGCAGTATTTT. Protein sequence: CASSVDTSTDTQYF. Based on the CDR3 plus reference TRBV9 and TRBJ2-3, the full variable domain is DSGVTQTPKHLITATGQRVTLRCSPRSGDLSVYWYQQSLDQGLQFLIQYYNGEERAKGNILERFSAQQFPDLHSELNLSSLELGDSALYFCASSVDTSTDTQYFGPGTRLTVL.

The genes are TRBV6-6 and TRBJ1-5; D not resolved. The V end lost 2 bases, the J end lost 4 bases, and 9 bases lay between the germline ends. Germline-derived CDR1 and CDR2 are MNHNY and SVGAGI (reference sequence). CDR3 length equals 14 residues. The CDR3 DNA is TGTGCCAGCAGTTACACATCCTTAAATCAGCCCCAGCATTTT. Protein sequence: CASSYTSLNQPQHF.

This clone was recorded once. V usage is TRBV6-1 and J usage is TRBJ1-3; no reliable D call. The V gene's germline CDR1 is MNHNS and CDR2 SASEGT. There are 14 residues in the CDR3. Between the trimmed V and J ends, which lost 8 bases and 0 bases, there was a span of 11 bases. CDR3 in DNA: TGTGCCAGCCAGACGACACACTCTGGAAACACCATATATTTT. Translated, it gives CASQTTHSGNTIYF.

The CDR3 loop is CASSGGTGNQPQHF. The CDR3 DNA sequence: TGTGCCAGCAGCGGAGGGACCGGGAATCAGCCCCAGCATTTT. The genes are TRBV11-2 and TRBJ1-5, with D tentatively TRBD1 (5 bases). V was cut by 5 bases and J by 4 bases, with 12 bases left in between. Germline values: CDR1 SGHAT, CDR2 FQNNGV. The CDR3 has 14 residues.